These 28 T cell receptor beta chains share one sample of origin, sequenced in a study of regulatory T cells. Study-wide results and limits: In CD3G-deficient patients, conventional CD4+ T cells were enriched for hydrophobic CDR3 residues at positions 6 and 7.

These receptors have no identified antigens. The primer mix had 52 TRBV and 13 TRBJ primers. The repertoire was sequenced with immunoSEQ multiplex PCR; TCRdb's copy has only in-frame clones and lacks some. The sample carries 30,000 to 40,000 clones, over 85% recorded once. Sequencing was performed on conventional CD4+ T cells sorted from blood. The receptors shown here come from a child aged 2 to 10 with CD3G deficiency.

V usage is TRBV28 and J usage is TRBJ1-5; 11 bases fit TRBD1. Trimming cost V 6 bases and J 3 bases; bases outside gene matches: 4. The CDR3 totals 15 residues. Germline CDR1 MDHEN, CDR2 SYDVKM. The CDR3: CASSRDRGVNQPQHF. The DNA for the CDR3 is TGTGCCAGCAGCCGGGACAGGGGGGTCAATCAGCCCCAGCATTTT.

The rearrangement links TRBV28 to TRBJ2-1; no reliable D call. Deletions cut 8 bases from V and 0 bases from J, with 11 bases between. Germline lookup yields CDR1 MDHEN and CDR2 SYDVKM. The CDR3 sequence is 14 residues long. This chain's CDR3 is CASAPPNSYNEQFF. The CDR3 DNA reads TGTGCCAGCGCTCCCCCGAACTCCTACAATGAGCAGTTCTTC.

The J gene is TRBJ1-1, the V gene TRBV6-1, with D uncertain. The CDR3 consists of 13 residues. Germline CDR1 and CDR2: MNHNS and SASEGT. Trimming cost V 4 bases and J 3 bases, with 9 bases left between them. CDR3 DNA sequence: TGTGCCAGCAGTGCCCTTGGTCACACTGAAGCTTTCTTT. Translating gives CASSALGHTEAFF.

V is TRBV10-3 and J is TRBJ2-3; 7 nucleotides match TRBD1. The CDR3 contains 14 residues. V shed 5 bases and J 6 bases; nucleotides not matched to a gene: 8. Germline V gene sequence: CDR1 ENHRY, CDR2 SYGVKD. DNA for the CDR3: TGTGCCATCAGTTTGACAGGGCAGCAGGATACGCAGTATTTT. This translates into CAISLTGQQDTQYF.

V gene TRBV28 combines with J gene TRBJ2-7, with D possibly being TRBD2 (5 bases). This CDR3 contains 15 residues. CDR1 and CDR2 (germline): MDHEN, SYDVKM. V lost 6 bases and J lost 2, with 17 bases in between. CDR3 loop: CASSSPAGGAYEQYF. As DNA, the CDR3 is TGTGCCAGCAGCTCCCCCGCGGGTGGGGCCTACGAGCAGTACTTC.

The V call is TRBV28, the J call TRBJ1-2, with D tentatively TRBD1 (5 bases). Per the germline V gene, CDR1 is MDHEN and CDR2 is SYDVKM. Trimming stripped 8 bases from V and 5 bases from J, with 12 bases between. The CDR3 totals 12 residues. This CDR3 reads CASQVQGYGYTF. The CDR3 DNA sequence: TGTGCCAGCCAGGTTCAGGGTTATGGCTACACCTTC.

The chain combines TRBV28 with TRBJ2-7; 10 positions match TRBD2. V was clipped by 5 bases and J by 4 bases; unmatched bases: 8. Germline-derived CDR1 and CDR2 are MDHEN and SYDVKM. The length of the CDR3 is 15 residues. The CDR3 DNA follows: TGTGCCAGCAGTCAGCTAGCGGGAGTATCTTACGAGCAGTACTTC. Residues: CASSQLAGVSYEQYF.

The chain combines TRBV18 with TRBJ2-1; the D gene is possibly TRBD2 (5 bases). The CDR3 runs 14 residues. CDR1 and CDR2 from the germline V gene are KGHSH and LQKENI. The germline V and J ends were trimmed by 3 bases and 5 bases, with 11 bases remaining between them. CDR3 sequence reads: CASSPTAGDNEQFF. CDR3 sequence (DNA): TGTGCCAGCTCACCCACGGCCGGGGACAATGAGCAGTTCTTC.

CDR3 region: CASSRGANEKLFF. Here the CDR3 DNA reads TGTGCCAGCAGCCGGGGCGCTAATGAAAAACTGTTTTTT. The V gene is TRBV7-8, the J gene TRBJ1-4, with TRBD1 as a possible D gene (5 bases). CDR1 and CDR2 from the germline V gene are SGHVS and FQNEAQ. V lost 5 bases and J lost 3, with 7 bases in between. The CDR3 runs to 13 residues.

V and J are TRBV5-1 and TRBJ2-2; 7 bases map to TRBD2. The CDR3 totals 16 residues. V gave up 0 bases and J gave up 4 bases; unmatched junction bases: 6. Germline CDR1 SGHRS, CDR2 YFSETQ. The CDR3 region is CASSLVGGRGTGELFF. As DNA, the CDR3 is TGCGCCAGCAGCTTGGTCGGCGGGAGAGGCACCGGGGAGCTGTTTTTT.

The chain couples TRBV28 to TRBJ1-1; no definite D call. The CDR3 spans 11 residues. The V gene's germline CDR1 is MDHEN and CDR2 SYDVKM. V was shortened by 8 bases and J by 5 bases, with 9 bases between the two germline ends. DNA for the CDR3: TGTGCCAGCCGCCGAAGGACTGAAGCTTTCTTT. Its translation: CASRRRTEAFF.

The chain employs TRBV28 and TRBJ2-7, with TRBD2 as a possible D gene (6 bases). The ends were cut back, 6 bases at V and 3 bases at J, with 18 bases in the middle. This CDR3 spans 15 amino acids. In germline, CDR1 is MDHEN, CDR2 SYDVKM. This chain's CDR3 is CASRSPRRGGYEQYF. CDR3 coding DNA: TGTGCCAGCAGATCCCCTCGGCGGGGAGGCTACGAGCAGTACTTC.

V and J are TRBV19 and TRBJ1-1; the D is unclear. Germline values: CDR1 LNHDA, CDR2 SQIVND (reference sequence). The V end was cut by 6 bases, the J end by 4 bases, with 15 bases between. The CDR3 is 14 amino acids. DNA for the CDR3: TGTGCCAGTAGGCCTTCTATTCTCGGCACTGAAGCTTTCTTT. Its protein product is CASRPSILGTEAFF.

The chain has TRBV28 and TRBJ2-2; no clear D gene. The V gene's germline CDR1 is MDHEN and CDR2 SYDVKM. This CDR3 comprises 15 residues. With 6 bases removed from V and 1 base from J, the gap between germline ends came to 12 bases. CDR3 residues: CASSSHLVNTGELFF. The DNA for the CDR3 is TGTGCCAGCAGCAGCCATTTGGTGAACACCGGGGAGCTGTTTTTT.

V usage is TRBV7-8 and J usage is TRBJ2-7, with D hard to call. The germline V and J ends were trimmed by 0 bases and 0 bases, with 3 bases remaining between them. Germline values: CDR1 SGHVS, CDR2 FQNEAQ. CDR3 length equals 13 residues. This chain's CDR3 is CASSLAGSYEQYF. CDR3 nucleotides: TGTGCCAGCAGCTTAGCGGGCTCCTACGAGCAGTACTTC.

The rearrangement uses TRBV6-6 and TRBJ2-1, with 9 bases aligning to TRBD2. The germline CDR1 and CDR2 sequences are MNHNY and SVGAGI (reference sequence). The ends lost 6 bases at V and 8 bases at J; junction bases unmatched: 8. The CDR3 is 14 amino acids. DNA for the CDR3: TGTGCCAGCAGCCCTAGCGGGGCCGCCCATGAGCAGTTCTTC. It encodes CASSPSGAAHEQFF.

J is TRBJ2-4 and V is TRBV28; TRBD2 matches 10 bases. There are 15 residues in the CDR3. Trimming cost V 6 bases and J 7 bases; bases outside gene matches: 9. The germline V gene encodes CDR1 MDHEN and CDR2 SYDVKM. The CDR3 protein is CASSRRLAGRNIQYF. CDR3 bases: TGTGCCAGCAGCCGGAGACTAGCGGGCAGGAACATTCAGTACTTC.

The rearrangement uses TRBV28 and TRBJ1-1, with 7 bases aligning to TRBD1. The ends lost 8 bases at V and 3 bases at J; junction bases unmatched: 3. This CDR3 region has 12 residues. The germline V gene has CDR1 MDHEN and CDR2 SYDVKM. The CDR3 sequence: CASGQGDTEAFF. CDR3 DNA sequence: TGTGCCAGCGGGCAGGGGGACACTGAAGCTTTCTTT.

The rearrangement joins TRBV5-5 to TRBJ2-7, with D uncertain. Germline V gene data show CDR1 as SGHKS and CDR2 as YYEKEE (reference sequence). V lost 2 bases and J lost 7, with 16 bases in between. The CDR3 runs to 14 residues. The CDR3 is CASSFLGNQREQYF. The CDR3 nucleotides read TGTGCCAGCAGCTTTCTAGGGAATCAGCGAGAGCAGTACTTC.

This sequence joins TRBV30 and TRBJ2-7; D remains unclear. This CDR3 comprises 13 residues. Germline V gene lookup returns CDR1 GTSNPN and CDR2 SVGIG (reference sequence). V shed 1 base and J shed 5 bases, with 12 bases lying between them. CDR3 DNA sequence: TGTGCCTGGAGTGAAGGAATTAAACACGAGCAGTACTTC. Translated: CAWSEGIKHEQYF.

The chain combines TRBV27 with TRBJ2-1; 8 bases align to TRBD2. This CDR3 spans 16 amino acids. With 2 bases clipped from V and 5 bases from J, the junction kept 8 bases outside the gene matches. Germline V gene sequence: CDR1 MNHEY, CDR2 SMNVEV (reference sequence). Here the CDR3 DNA reads TGTGCCAGCAGTTTAAGAGGAGCGGGAGCAGACAATGAGCAGTTCTTC. It specifies CASSLRGAGADNEQFF.

A single count supports this clone. The CDR3 protein is CASSQPVGKETQYF. CDR3 nucleotide sequence: TGTGCCAGCAGCCAACCGGTGGGGAAAGAGACCCAGTACTTC. The rearrangement uses TRBV28 and TRBJ2-5; no definite D call. Per the germline V gene, CDR1 is MDHEN and CDR2 is SYDVKM. This CDR3 is built from 14 residues. Trimming cost V 6 bases and J 3 bases, with 14 bases left between them.

The chain combines TRBV10-3 with TRBJ2-1; maybe TRBD2 (5 bases). The CDR3 has 12 residues. Trimming removed 5 bases from V and 9 bases from J, with 11 bases in between. Germline V lookup: CDR1 ENHRY, CDR2 SYGVKD. This chain's CDR3 is CAISSGGIEQFF. The CDR3, as DNA: TGTGCCATCAGTAGCGGAGGAATTGAGCAGTTCTTC.

The rearrangement links TRBV6-6 to TRBJ2-2, with no clear D. The V and J ends lost 0 bases and 2 bases respectively, with 10 bases between them. Germline V CDR1 and CDR2: MNHNY, SVGAGI (reference sequence). CDR3 size: 16 residues. CDR3 residues: CASSYSSGSNTGELFF. The CDR3 DNA follows: TGTGCCAGCAGTTACTCTTCCGGGTCCAACACCGGGGAGCTGTTTTTT.

The rearrangement uses TRBV5-1 and TRBJ2-3, with D hard to call. This CDR3 contains 14 residues. Trimming left V 4 bases short and J 2 bases short, with 11 bases between. Germline CDR1 is SGHRS and CDR2 is YFSETQ. CDR3 region: CASSPSVLTDTQYF. CDR3 DNA sequence: TGCGCCAGCAGCCCCTCGGTCCTCACAGATACGCAGTATTTT.

This chain joins TRBV6-6 and TRBJ1-1, with D unresolved. The CDR3 sequence is 14 residues long. Germline assignment: CDR1 MNHNY and CDR2 SVGAGI (reference sequence). V was cut by 2 bases and J by 6 bases, with 13 bases left in between. The CDR3 DNA sequence: TGTGCCAGCAGTTACGGAAAGGGTCTGGCTGAAGCTTTCTTT. Its protein product is CASSYGKGLAEAFF.

This chain joins TRBV7-9 and TRBJ2-5; 7 bases fit TRBD1. The V gene's germline CDR1 is SEHNR and CDR2 FQNEAQ (reference sequence). The J segment lost 1 base and the V segment lost 5 bases, leaving 4 bases of the junction unmatched. This CDR3 has 14 amino acids. The CDR3 DNA follows: TGTGCCAGCAGCAAGGGGGCCTTCCAAGAGACCCAGTACTTC. Translated: CASSKGAFQETQYF.

The V gene is TRBV28, the J gene TRBJ1-2; D might be TRBD1 (6 bases). Trimming pared 8 bases from V and 4 bases from J, leaving 17 bases between. The CDR3 consists of 14 residues. The V gene's germline CDR1 is MDHEN and CDR2 SYDVKM. CDR3 loop: CASGRGRGIYGYTF. The CDR3 DNA reads TGTGCCAGCGGTAGGGGCAGGGGAATCTATGGCTACACCTTC.